Below are 8 T cell receptor beta chains sequenced from a single sample in a study of CD8+ T cells in alopecia areata. Documented treatment: oral pan-JAK inhibitor, 5-10 mg twice daily. In each case, RNA was isolated and then reverse transcribed into cDNA as the sequencing template. Produced via immunoSEQ multiplex PCR; TCRdb's table is partial and in-frame only. The sample includes some 170,000 clones, around 58% seen only once; the top ten take roughly 17%. Sequences were derived from CD4+ T cells sorted from blood, sampled around week 55, from a patient treated with tofacitinib. The receptor set was obtained from a human donor with alopecia areata.

The rearrangement links TRBV9 to TRBJ2-7, with 7 bases matching TRBD1. The CDR3 length is 16 residues. V dropped 2 bases and J dropped 3; count of bases not matched to a gene: 11. CDR1 SGDLS and CDR2 YYNGEE come from the germline V gene. The CDR3 loop is CASSVDGGQAHYEQYF. The CDR3 DNA is TGTGCCAGCAGCGTCGACGGCGGACAGGCTCACTACGAGCAGTACTTC.

This clone was seen a few times. The chain couples TRBV27 to TRBJ1-6, with 7 nucleotides matching TRBD1. Per the germline V gene, CDR1 is MNHEY and CDR2 is SMNVEV (reference sequence). The CDR3 sequence is 14 residues long. V lost 5 bases, J lost 8 bases, and 6 bases stayed unmatched. DNA for the CDR3: TGTGCCAGCAGTCCGACAGGGAGGGATTCACCCCTCCACTTT. Translated: CASSPTGRDSPLHF.

The chain couples TRBV5-1 to TRBJ2-3; TRBD2 matches 7 bases. This CDR3 spans 17 amino acids. The junction had 13 bases not matched to a gene; V was cut back by 4 bases and J by 2 bases. Germline CDR1 reads SGHRS; CDR2 reads YFSETQ. In DNA form, the CDR3 reads TGCGCCAGCAGCACCCCGGGAGGTGTTATTTACACAGATACGCAGTATTTT. Protein: CASSTPGGVIYTDTQYF.

Remarks on this clone: Other nucleotide sequences from this sample produce the same CDR3. The J gene is TRBJ1-5, the V gene TRBV29-1; D remains unclear. Looked up from germline, CDR1 is SQVTM and CDR2 is ANQGSEA. V lost 1 base, J lost 2 bases, and 6 bases lay in between. This CDR3 is 13 amino acids long. In nucleotides, the CDR3 is TGCAGCGTTGAAGCCGGAGGCAATCAGCCCCAGCATTTT. Amino acid sequence: CSVEAGGNQPQHF.

This clone came up a few times. This rearrangement joins TRBV10-3 to TRBJ1-2; possibly TRBD1 for D (6 bases). With 0 bases removed from V and 8 bases from J, the gap between germline ends came to 16 bases. In germline, CDR1 is ENHRY, CDR2 SYGVKD. This CDR3 contains 15 residues. CDR3 bases: TGTGCCATCAGTGAGTCGACTCAGGCAGGGGTCGGCTACACCTTC. Protein sequence: CAISESTQAGVGYTF.

The chain couples TRBV2 to TRBJ1-2, with D possibly TRBD1 on 6 matching bases. Germline V gene sequence: CDR1 SNHLY, CDR2 FYNNEI. CDR3 length: 12 amino acids. V lost 6 bases, J lost 7 bases, and 12 bases lay in between. CDR3: CASSPGTFGYTF. CDR3 nucleotides: TGTGCCAGCAGCCCTGGGACATTTGGCTACACCTTC.

This clone was seen more than once but under ten times. V usage is TRBV7-2 and J usage is TRBJ2-1; TRBD2 agrees at 9 bases. Germline V lookup: CDR1 SGHTA, CDR2 FQGNSA. V was clipped by 6 bases and J by 5 bases; unmatched bases: 8. CDR3 length: 15 amino acids. This CDR3 reads CASRLEAGGNNEQFF. CDR3 sequence (DNA): TGTGCCAGCAGACTGGAAGCGGGGGGAAACAATGAGCAGTTCTTC.

The chain joins TRBV25-1 to TRBJ1-2; D remains ambiguous. This CDR3 is built from 11 residues. Trimming stripped 4 bases from V and 7 bases from J, with 7 bases between. CDR1 is MGHDK and CDR2 is SYGVNS in the germline V gene. This CDR3 reads CASSAIRGYTF. In DNA form, the CDR3 reads TGTGCCAGCAGTGCAATACGTGGCTACACCTTC.